The entry below describes one T cell receptor (beta chain). Antigen specificity is unknown. PCR primers comprised 60 Vbeta and 13 Jbeta primers. Data came from immunoSEQ multiplex PCR; TCRdb stores just in-frame clones and leaves some out. The table lists approximately 140,000 clones. This entry is derived from a study of cytomegalovirus exposure and HLA in healthy donors. Study-level findings and limits: Looking again later, the authors saw that most CMV-associated TCR beta chains seemed HLA-restricted.

The sequenced sample consisted of PBMCs. This clonotype was sampled from a woman aged 45-60 years in good health and CMV-seronegative.

The CDR3 DNA sequence: TGTGCCAGCAGTTTTGAGAATGAGCAGTTCTTC. This codes for CASSFENEQFF. The V gene is TRBV28, the J gene TRBJ2-1; no clear D gene. The germline V gene has CDR1 MDHEN and CDR2 SYDVKM. Trimming cost V 3 bases and J 7 bases, with 4 bases left between them. The CDR3 spans 11 residues.